Each of the 29 T cell receptor beta chains below was sequenced from the same sample in a study of cytomegalovirus exposure and HLA in healthy donors. Some clones are missing from TCRdb's copy, which holds only in-frame ones; the method was immunoSEQ multiplex PCR. Among about 98,000 clones listed, about 95% were seen once. The sample was PBMCs. The receptors were sampled from a woman aged 18-29 years in good health and CMV-seronegative.

This clone is a singleton in its sample. The rearrangement joins TRBV9 to TRBJ2-1, with 7 bases fitting TRBD2. The trim removed 4 bases at V and 5 bases at J, leaving 12 bases unmatched. The CDR3 totals 16 residues. Germline V CDR1 and CDR2: SGDLS, YYNGEE. CDR3 coding DNA: TGTGCCAGCAGCTCCCAAGCGGGGCCCCGGCACAATGAGCAGTTCTTC. Translated: CASSSQAGPRHNEQFF.

The rearrangement links TRBV18 to TRBJ2-3; 10 nucleotides align to TRBD2. The CDR3 is 17 amino acids. Trimming took 5 bases from V and 2 from J; bases not matched to a gene: 10. Germline values: CDR1 KGHSH, CDR2 LQKENI. CDR3 residues: CASSTPGTSVYTDTQYF. The CDR3 DNA reads TGTGCCAGCTCAACCCCCGGGACTAGCGTATACACAGATACGCAGTATTTT.

The rearrangement links TRBV5-8 to TRBJ1-5; the D gene is possibly TRBD1 (6 bases). Trimming stripped 4 bases from V and 6 bases from J, with 14 bases between. This CDR3 spans 14 amino acids. The germline V gene has CDR1 SGHTS and CDR2 YDEGEE. The CDR3 DNA reads as TGTGCCAGCAGCCCGGGGGGGGCACTTCAGCCCCAGCATTTT. It is translated as CASSPGGALQPQHF.

The chain has TRBV7-6 and TRBJ1-1; no clear D. This CDR3 spans 12 amino acids. CDR1 is SGHVS, CDR2 FNYEAQ, per germline. The V and J ends lost 5 bases and 7 bases respectively, with 11 bases between them. Here the CDR3 reads CASSLPPGEAFF. CDR3 in DNA: TGTGCCAGCAGCCTTCCCCCCGGTGAAGCTTTCTTT.

This chain joins TRBV6-5 and TRBJ2-7; 7 positions match TRBD2. After removal of 0 bases from V and 3 bases from J, the junction contained 8 bases not matched to a gene. This CDR3 is 16 amino acids long. Germline lookup yields CDR1 MNHEY and CDR2 SVGAGI. The CDR3: CASSYSGGGPHYEQYF. The DNA for the CDR3 is TGTGCCAGCAGTTACTCGGGCGGGGGACCCCACTACGAGCAGTACTTC.

This clone was seen just once. The chain uses TRBV5-1 and TRBJ1-1; the match to TRBD1 covers 9 bases. V lost 2 bases and J lost 6; bases outside the gene matches: 5. The CDR3 has 14 residues. Germline lookup yields CDR1 SGHRS and CDR2 YFSETQ. The CDR3 spells CASSFRGQGAEAFF. The CDR3 bases are TGCGCCAGCAGCTTCAGGGGACAGGGAGCTGAAGCTTTCTTT.

This clone was detected only once. The chain couples TRBV12-5 to TRBJ1-2; D might be TRBD1 (5 bases). This CDR3 is 13 amino acids long. From germline, CDR1 is LGHNT and CDR2 FRNRAP. The V end was cut by 2 bases, the J end by 8 bases, with 12 bases between. The CDR3 nucleotides are TGTGCTAGTGGTTTGTCCAGGGTACGAGGCTACACCTTC. Protein: CASGLSRVRGYTF.

The chain links TRBV6-6 to TRBJ2-7; 11 bases line up with TRBD2. Trimming cost V 5 bases and J 5 bases; bases outside gene matches: 8. Germline CDR1 reads MNHNY; CDR2 reads SVGAGI (reference sequence). The CDR3 consists of 15 residues. CDR3 bases: TGTGCCAGCAGTCCTAGCGGGAGGATACTTGACGAGCAGTACTTC. The encoded protein is CASSPSGRILDEQYF.

J is TRBJ2-7 and V is TRBV6-1; D gene ambiguous. V was pared by 11 bases and J by 3 bases, with 14 bases between. The CDR3 has 12 amino acids. CDR1 MNHNS and CDR2 SASEGT come from the germline V gene. The CDR3 sequence: CASLEPVYEQYF. In DNA form, the CDR3 reads TGTGCCTCCCTAGAACCGGTCTACGAGCAGTACTTC.

V and J are TRBV18 and TRBJ1-1, with a possible D match to TRBD1 (6 bases). Germline lookup yields CDR1 KGHSH and CDR2 LQKENI. The CDR3 has 13 residues. V shed 3 bases and J shed 4 bases, with 9 bases lying between them. CDR3 sequence: CASSPQGSTEAFF. The CDR3 DNA reads TGTGCCAGCTCACCCCAGGGGTCCACTGAAGCTTTCTTT.

The V gene is TRBV7-2, the J gene TRBJ1-2; 11 positions match TRBD1. Germline lookup yields CDR1 SGHTA and CDR2 FQGNSA. CDR3 length: 15 amino acids. Trimming at V came to 5 bases and at J to 4 bases, leaving 6 bases not matched to a gene. The CDR3 sequence is CASSPDRGRLYGYTF. DNA of the CDR3: TGTGCCAGCAGCCCGGACAGGGGGCGCCTCTATGGCTACACCTTC.

The V gene is TRBV19, the J gene TRBJ2-7, with 8 bases identical to TRBD1. From germline, CDR1 is LNHDA and CDR2 SQIVND (reference sequence). The J segment lost 1 base and the V segment lost 4 bases, leaving 3 bases of the junction unmatched. The CDR3 runs 14 residues. The CDR3 region has the DNA TGTGCCAGTAGTAATGGACAGGGATCCTACGAGCAGTACTTC. It encodes CASSNGQGSYEQYF.

The J gene is TRBJ2-1, the V gene TRBV5-1; a possible D gene is TRBD2 (7 bases). The CDR3 consists of 17 residues. The V and J ends lost 5 bases and 8 bases respectively, with 26 bases between them. The germline gives CDR1 SGHRS, CDR2 YFSETQ. CDR3 coding DNA: TGCGCCAGCAGGTCTTGGCGGGAGAATTTAGGGGGTTATGAGCAGTTCTTC. It codes for CASRSWRENLGGYEQFF.

This chain links TRBV7-9 with TRBJ2-1; 7 bases fit TRBD1. CDR3 length: 15 residues. Germline CDR1 is SEHNR and CDR2 is FQNEAQ (reference sequence). J lost 2 bases, V lost 1 base, and 2 bases had no gene match. In nucleotides, the CDR3 is TGTGCCAGCAGCTTAGGACAGGGACCCTACAATGAGCAGTTCTTC. Protein product: CASSLGQGPYNEQFF.

The CDR3 here is CASSNEGGDQPQHF. CDR3 bases: TGTGCCAGTAGTAATGAGGGCGGGGATCAGCCCCAGCATTTT. The gene calls are TRBV19 and TRBJ1-5; D is undetermined. The CDR3 has 14 amino acids. Germline CDR1 reads LNHDA; CDR2 reads SQIVND (reference sequence). With 4 bases removed from V and 5 bases from J, the gap between germline ends came to 12 bases.

The J gene is TRBJ2-7, the V gene TRBV6-5, with TRBD1 matching 8 bases. V dropped 5 bases and J dropped 7; count of bases not matched to a gene: 7. Germline V gene sequence: CDR1 MNHEY, CDR2 SVGAGI. This CDR3 has 13 amino acids. CDR3 sequence: CASSQTGAREQYF. CDR3 bases: TGTGCCAGCAGTCAGACAGGGGCGAGAGAGCAGTACTTC.

The rearrangement joins TRBV29-1 to TRBJ2-7, with D unresolved. There are 14 residues in the CDR3. With 0 bases removed from V and 3 bases from J, the gap between germline ends came to 12 bases. CDR1 is SQVTM, CDR2 ANQGSEA, per germline. CDR3 sequence (DNA): TGCAGCGTTGAAGACGGAAAGGAGAGCTACGAGCAGTACTTC. It translates to CSVEDGKESYEQYF.

This chain joins TRBV2 and TRBJ1-4, with 10 bases identical to TRBD1. Looked up from germline, CDR1 is SNHLY and CDR2 is FYNNEI. This CDR3 contains 14 residues. The V gene end was trimmed by 5 bases and the J gene end by 6 bases; junction bases not matched to a gene: 3. The chain's CDR3 is CASSWDRGDEKLFF. CDR3 nucleotides: TGTGCCAGCAGTTGGGACAGGGGCGATGAAAAACTGTTTTTT.

The genes are TRBV7-6 and TRBJ1-1, with a weak D call TRBD1 (5 bases). CDR1 and CDR2 from the germline V gene are SGHVS and FNYEAQ. V gave up 1 base and J gave up 4 bases, with 13 bases separating them. The CDR3 contains 15 residues. CDR3 bases: TGTGCCAGCAGCTTAGGGTCCCGGGGGGGCACTGAAGCTTTCTTT. Amino acids: CASSLGSRGGTEAFF.

V is TRBV4-2 and J is TRBJ2-3, with TRBD2 matching 8 bases. The CDR3 spans 17 residues. Germline V gene lookup returns CDR1 LGHNA and CDR2 YNFKEQ. The junction had 8 bases not matched to a gene; V was cut back by 1 base and J by 2 bases. The CDR3 loop is CASSQVNGGGSTDTQYF. The CDR3 DNA is TGTGCCAGCAGCCAAGTGAATGGCGGGGGGTCCACAGATACGCAGTATTTT.

As DNA, the CDR3 is TGCGCCAGCAGCTCCAACTCCTACAATGAGCAGTTCTTC. It encodes CASSSNSYNEQFF. The chain recombines TRBV5-1 with TRBJ2-1; no clear D. This CDR3 is 13 amino acids long. Trimming pared 3 bases from V and 0 bases from J, leaving 4 bases between. From germline, CDR1 is SGHRS and CDR2 YFSETQ.

V and J are TRBV15 and TRBJ1-1; D is unresolved. This CDR3 has 13 amino acids. The V end was cut by 5 bases, the J end by 0 bases, with 7 bases between. Germline CDR1 and CDR2: LNHNV and YYDKDF (reference sequence). CDR3 protein: CATSAPVNTEAFF. CDR3 DNA sequence: TGTGCCACCAGCGCCCCGGTGAACACTGAAGCTTTCTTT.

This chain uses TRBV7-3 with TRBJ2-7; a possible D gene is TRBD2 (6 bases). Trimming stripped 2 bases from V and 6 bases from J, with 14 bases between. Germline V gene data show CDR1 as SGHTA and CDR2 as FQGTGA. This CDR3 spans 14 amino acids. The CDR3 region is CASSLAGLTGEQYF. The CDR3 coding sequence is TGTGCCAGCAGCTTAGCCGGACTAACTGGCGAGCAGTACTTC. Drawing the rest from reference TRBV7-3 and TRBJ2-7, the complete variable domain is GAGVSQTPSNKVTEKGKYVELRCDPISGHTALYWYRQSLGQGPEFLIYFQGTGAADDSGLPNDRFFAVRPEGSVSTLKIQRTERGDSAVYLCASSLAGLTGEQYFGPGTRLTVT.

V gene TRBV5-1 combines with J gene TRBJ1-3; no clear D. Deletions cut 0 bases from V and 2 bases from J, with 12 bases between. From germline, CDR1 is SGHRS and CDR2 YFSETQ. CDR3 length equals 16 residues. DNA of the CDR3: TGCGCCAGCAGCTTGGGAGAGGGAGGCACTGGAAACACCATATATTTT. Residues: CASSLGEGGTGNTIYF.

This chain links TRBV7-6 with TRBJ2-7, with TRBD1 matching over 10 bases. V was pared by 5 bases and J by 5 bases, with 9 bases of the junction left unmatched. The CDR3 consists of 15 residues. The V gene's germline CDR1 is SGHVS and CDR2 FNYEAQ. CDR3 residues: CASSTGQGKSDEQYF. CDR3 coding DNA: TGTGCCAGCAGCACGGGACAGGGGAAATCGGACGAGCAGTACTTC.

The chain combines TRBV15 with TRBJ1-2; perhaps TRBD1 as D (5 bases). V was cut by 0 bases and J by 1 base, with 12 bases left in between. The CDR3 totals 16 residues. The germline V gene encodes CDR1 LNHNV and CDR2 YYDKDF (reference sequence). CDR3 loop: CATSRDLGGLNYGYTF. In DNA form, the CDR3 reads TGTGCCACCAGCAGAGATTTGGGGGGACTTAACTATGGCTACACCTTC.

DNA of the CDR3: TGTGCCAGCAGCTTCTTAGGAACCGGGACAGGAGGTGATGGCTACACCTTC. It codes for CASSFLGTGTGGDGYTF. J is TRBJ1-2 and V is TRBV5-5; 8 nucleotides match TRBD1. V trimming: 2 bases; J trimming: 6 bases; junction bases outside the gene matches: 15. This CDR3 comprises 17 residues. Germline V gene lookup returns CDR1 SGHKS and CDR2 YYEKEE (reference sequence).

The rearrangement uses TRBV11-3 and TRBJ2-1; 11 positions match TRBD2. Trimming cost V 8 bases and J 5 bases; bases outside gene matches: 17. The CDR3 covers 18 residues. The germline V gene encodes CDR1 SGHNT and CDR2 YENEEA. In DNA form, the CDR3 reads TGTGCCAGCGGGGCCGGGCTAGCGGGGGGAGTGGTTCACAATGAGCAGTTCTTC. It encodes CASGAGLAGGVVHNEQFF.

The chain employs TRBV6-1 and TRBJ1-1; TRBD1 is a possible D gene (6 bases). This CDR3 region has 15 residues. Trimming took 7 bases from V and 3 from J, leaving 18 bases between them. Germline-derived CDR1 and CDR2 are MNHNS and SASEGT. For the CDR3, the DNA is TGTGCCAGCACTCGGACAGCCTATATGGACACTGAAGCTTTCTTT. Its protein product is CASTRTAYMDTEAFF.